This TCR beta chain was obtained from a study of vaccination and CD4 T cells after COVID-19. Study-level results: Median reactive clonotypes, those recognizing SARS-CoV-2, rose from around 21 to 38, not significantly.

This CDR3 contains 15 residues. Germline values: CDR1 MNHNS, CDR2 SASEGT. The junction had 11 bases not matched to a gene; V was cut back by 7 bases and J by 7 bases. At the Johns Hopkins FTIC core, DNA taken from cultured CD4+ T cells was sequenced by way of the Oncomine TCR Beta short-read assay. A single record per CDR3 protein comes from TCRdb applying MiXCR to the PCR reads. The table lists roughly 2,000 distinct CDR3 sequences, about 25% of them singletons, with over 45% in the top ten. Treatment meaning: roughly 11-day PBMC culture with coronavirus spike peptide pools or control peptides (ViraFEST assay). Peptide-pool expansion of antigen-specific T cells preceded TCR sequencing in ViraFEST. This clonotype appeared once. The target antigen is unknown.

The sequence came from a human donor who had recovered from COVID-19. J is TRBJ1-2 and V is TRBV6-1; 11 bases map to TRBD1. Material: CD4+ T cells from blood, cultured in vitro, obtained after SARS-CoV-2 vaccination. The CDR3 coding sequence is TGTGCCAGCAAAATGACCGGGACAGGGGGTACTGGCTACACCTTC. Its translation: CASKMTGTGGTGYTF.